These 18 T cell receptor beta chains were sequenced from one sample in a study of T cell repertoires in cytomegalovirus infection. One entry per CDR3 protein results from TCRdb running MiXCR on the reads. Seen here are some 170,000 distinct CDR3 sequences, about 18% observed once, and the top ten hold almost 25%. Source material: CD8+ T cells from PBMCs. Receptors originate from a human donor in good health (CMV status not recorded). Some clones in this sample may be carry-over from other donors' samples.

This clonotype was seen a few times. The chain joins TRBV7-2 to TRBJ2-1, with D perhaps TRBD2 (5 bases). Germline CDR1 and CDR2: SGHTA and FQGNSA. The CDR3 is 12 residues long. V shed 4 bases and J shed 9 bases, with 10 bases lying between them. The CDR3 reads CASSSRVGEQFF. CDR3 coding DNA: TGTGCCAGCAGCTCGAGGGTAGGTGAGCAGTTCTTC.

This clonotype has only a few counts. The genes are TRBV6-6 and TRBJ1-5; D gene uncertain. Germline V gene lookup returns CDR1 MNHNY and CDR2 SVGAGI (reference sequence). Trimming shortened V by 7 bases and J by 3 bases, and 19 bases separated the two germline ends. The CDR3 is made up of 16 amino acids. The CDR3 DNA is TGTGCCAGCACCTACTCTCTTATAAAAGACAATCAGCCCCAGCATTTT. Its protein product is CASTYSLIKDNQPQHF.

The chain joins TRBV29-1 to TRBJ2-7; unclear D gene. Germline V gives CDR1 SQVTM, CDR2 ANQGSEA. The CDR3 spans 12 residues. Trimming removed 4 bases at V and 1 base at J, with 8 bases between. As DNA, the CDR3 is TGCAGCGTTGTGGGCCATTCCTACGAGCAGTACTTC. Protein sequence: CSVVGHSYEQYF.

CDR3 residues: CASSQDGRANSPLHF. CDR3 DNA: TGTGCCAGCAGCCAAGATGGAAGGGCAAATTCACCCCTCCACTTT. The chain uses TRBV4-2 and TRBJ1-6, with D unresolved. Looked up from germline, CDR1 is LGHNA and CDR2 is YNFKEQ. Trimming took off 0 bases at V and 7 bases at J, with 10 bases between the two ends. The CDR3 length is 15 residues.

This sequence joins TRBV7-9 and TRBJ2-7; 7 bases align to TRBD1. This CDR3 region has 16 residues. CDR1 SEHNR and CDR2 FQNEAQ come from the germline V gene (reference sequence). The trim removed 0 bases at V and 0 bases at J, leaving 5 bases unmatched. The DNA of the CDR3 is TGTGCCAGCAGCTTAGCGACGGGACAGCCCTCCTACGAGCAGTACTTC. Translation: CASSLATGQPSYEQYF.

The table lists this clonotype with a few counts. The CDR3 spells CASSPTGLAGGYNEQFF. The CDR3, as DNA: TGTGCCAGCAGCCCGACAGGACTAGCGGGGGGTTACAATGAGCAGTTCTTC. The chain carries TRBV7-6 and TRBJ2-1; 14 bases align to TRBD2. CDR3 length: 17 amino acids. CDR1 SGHVS and CDR2 FNYEAQ come from the germline V gene. Trimming removed 5 bases from V and 4 bases from J; junction bases left unmatched: 7.

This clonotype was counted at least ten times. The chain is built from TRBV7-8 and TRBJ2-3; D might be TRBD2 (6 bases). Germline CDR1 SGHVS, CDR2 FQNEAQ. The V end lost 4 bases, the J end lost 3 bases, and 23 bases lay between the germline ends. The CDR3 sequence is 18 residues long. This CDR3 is CASSSLEETSQITDTQYF. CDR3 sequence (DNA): TGTGCCAGCAGCTCTCTAGAGGAGACTAGTCAAATTACAGATACGCAGTATTTT.

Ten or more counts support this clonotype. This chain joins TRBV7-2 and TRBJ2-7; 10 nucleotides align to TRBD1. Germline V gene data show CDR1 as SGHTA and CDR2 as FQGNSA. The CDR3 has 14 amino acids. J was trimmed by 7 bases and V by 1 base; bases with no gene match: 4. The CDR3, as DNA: TGTGCCAGCAGCTTAGGACAGGGGGCTCAAGAGCAGTACTTC. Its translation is CASSLGQGAQEQYF.

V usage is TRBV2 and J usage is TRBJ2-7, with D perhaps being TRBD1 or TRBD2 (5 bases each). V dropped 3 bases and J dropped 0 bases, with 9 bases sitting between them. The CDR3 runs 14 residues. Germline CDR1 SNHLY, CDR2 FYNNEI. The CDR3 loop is CASSDGTGSYEQYF. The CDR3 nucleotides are TGTGCCAGCAGTGATGGGACCGGCTCCTACGAGCAGTACTTC. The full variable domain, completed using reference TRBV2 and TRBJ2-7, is EPEVTQTPSHQVTQMGQEVILRCVPISNHLYFYWYRQILGQKVEFLVSFYNNEISEKSEIFDDQFSVERPDGSNFTLKIRSTKLEDSAMYFCASSDGTGSYEQYFGPGTRLTVT.

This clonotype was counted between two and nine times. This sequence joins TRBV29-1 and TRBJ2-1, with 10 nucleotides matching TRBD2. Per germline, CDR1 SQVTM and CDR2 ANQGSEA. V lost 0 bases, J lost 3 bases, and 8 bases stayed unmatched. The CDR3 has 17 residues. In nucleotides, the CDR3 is TGCAGCGTTGAAGATCTTCAGGCTAGCGGGGGCTACAATGAGCAGTTCTTC. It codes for CSVEDLQASGGYNEQFF.

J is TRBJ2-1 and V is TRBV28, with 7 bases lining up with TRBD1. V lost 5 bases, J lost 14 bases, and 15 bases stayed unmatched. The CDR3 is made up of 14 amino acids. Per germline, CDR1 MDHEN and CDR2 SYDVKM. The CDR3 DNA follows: TGTGCCAGCAGTCCCGGGACAGAGATTGTTTTGGAGTTCTTC. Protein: CASSPGTEIVLEFF.

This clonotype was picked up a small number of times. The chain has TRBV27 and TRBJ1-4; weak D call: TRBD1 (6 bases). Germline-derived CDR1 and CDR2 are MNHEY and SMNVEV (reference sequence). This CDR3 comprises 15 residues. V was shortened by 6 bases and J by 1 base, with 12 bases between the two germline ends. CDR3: CASRRGVGTNEKLFF. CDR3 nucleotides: TGTGCCAGCAGAAGGGGGGTAGGAACTAATGAAAAACTGTTTTTT.

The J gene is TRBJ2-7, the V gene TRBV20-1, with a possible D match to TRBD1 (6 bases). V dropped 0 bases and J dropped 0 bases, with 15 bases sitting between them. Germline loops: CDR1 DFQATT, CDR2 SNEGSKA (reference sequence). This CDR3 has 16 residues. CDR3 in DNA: TGCAGTGCTAGAGATCGGAACAGGGCTCTCTCCTACGAGCAGTACTTC. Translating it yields CSARDRNRALSYEQYF.

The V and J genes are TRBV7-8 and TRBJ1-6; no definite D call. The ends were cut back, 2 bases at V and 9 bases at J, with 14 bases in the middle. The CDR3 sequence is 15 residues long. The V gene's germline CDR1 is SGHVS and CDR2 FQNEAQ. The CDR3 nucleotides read TGTGCCAGCAGCTTATCTGTCCTCGAGGGTTCACCCCTCCACTTT. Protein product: CASSLSVLEGSPLHF.

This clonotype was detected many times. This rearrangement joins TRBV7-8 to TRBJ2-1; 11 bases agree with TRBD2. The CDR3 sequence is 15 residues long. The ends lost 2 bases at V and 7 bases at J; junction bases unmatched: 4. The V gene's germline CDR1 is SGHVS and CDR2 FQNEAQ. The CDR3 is CASSLTSGGRNEQFF. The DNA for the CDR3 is TGTGCCAGCAGCTTAACTAGCGGGGGACGGAATGAGCAGTTCTTC.

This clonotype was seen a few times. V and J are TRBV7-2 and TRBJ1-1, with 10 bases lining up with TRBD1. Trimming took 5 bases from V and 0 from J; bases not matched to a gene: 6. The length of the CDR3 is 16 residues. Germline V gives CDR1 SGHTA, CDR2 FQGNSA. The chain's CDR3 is CASSLDRGVLNTEAFF. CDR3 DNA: TGTGCCAGCAGCCTGGACAGGGGGGTATTGAACACTGAAGCTTTCTTT.

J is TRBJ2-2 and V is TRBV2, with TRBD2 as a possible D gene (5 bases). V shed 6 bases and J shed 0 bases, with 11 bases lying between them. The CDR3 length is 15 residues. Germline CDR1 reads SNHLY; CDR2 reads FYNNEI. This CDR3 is CASRPAEPNTGELFF. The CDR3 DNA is TGTGCCAGCAGGCCAGCGGAACCGAACACCGGGGAGCTGTTTTTT.

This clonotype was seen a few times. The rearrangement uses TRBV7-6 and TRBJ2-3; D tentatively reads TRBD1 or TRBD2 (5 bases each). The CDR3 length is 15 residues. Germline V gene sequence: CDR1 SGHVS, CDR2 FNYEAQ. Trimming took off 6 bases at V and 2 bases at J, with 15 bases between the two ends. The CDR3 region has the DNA TGTGCCAGCAGTCTCGGGGCGATGGCCACAGATACGCAGTATTTT. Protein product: CASSLGAMATDTQYF.